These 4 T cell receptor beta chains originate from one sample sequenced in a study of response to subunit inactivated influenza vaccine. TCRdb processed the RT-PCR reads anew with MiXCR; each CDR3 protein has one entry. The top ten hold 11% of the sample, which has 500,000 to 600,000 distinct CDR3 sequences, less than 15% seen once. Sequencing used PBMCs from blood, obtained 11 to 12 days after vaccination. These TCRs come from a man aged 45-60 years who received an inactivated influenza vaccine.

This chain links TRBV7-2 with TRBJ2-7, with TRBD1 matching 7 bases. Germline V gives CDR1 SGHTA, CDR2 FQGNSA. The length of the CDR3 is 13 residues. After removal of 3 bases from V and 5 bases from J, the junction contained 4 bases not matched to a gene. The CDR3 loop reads CASSFKGANEQYF. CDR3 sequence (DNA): TGTGCCAGCAGCTTCAAGGGGGCAAACGAGCAGTACTTC. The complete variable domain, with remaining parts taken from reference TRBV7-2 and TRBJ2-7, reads GAGVSQSPSNKVTEKGKDVELRCDPISGHTALYWYRQSLGQGLEFLIYFQGNSAPDKSGLPSDRFSAERTGGSVSTLTIQRTQQEDSAVYLCASSFKGANEQYFGPGTRLTVT.

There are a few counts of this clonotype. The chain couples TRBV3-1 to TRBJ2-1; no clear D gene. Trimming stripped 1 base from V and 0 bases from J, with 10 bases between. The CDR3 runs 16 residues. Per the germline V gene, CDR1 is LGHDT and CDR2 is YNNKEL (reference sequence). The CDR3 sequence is CASSQVVRSSYNEQFF. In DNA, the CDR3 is TGTGCCAGCAGCCAAGTTGTGAGAAGCTCCTACAATGAGCAGTTCTTC.

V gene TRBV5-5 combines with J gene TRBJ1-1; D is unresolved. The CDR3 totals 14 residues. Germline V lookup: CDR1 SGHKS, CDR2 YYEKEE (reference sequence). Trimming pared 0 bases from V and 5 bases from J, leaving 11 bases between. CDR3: CASSLGASETEAFF. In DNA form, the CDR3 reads TGTGCCAGCAGCTTGGGGGCCTCTGAGACTGAAGCTTTCTTT.

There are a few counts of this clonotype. CDR3 protein: CAISTSGGAYEQFF. The CDR3 DNA is TGTGCCATCTCCACTAGCGGGGGGGCCTATGAGCAGTTCTTC. J is TRBJ2-1 and V is TRBV10-3, with TRBD2 matching 13 bases. The germline CDR1 and CDR2 sequences are ENHRY and SYGVKD. With V trimmed by 8 bases and J by 8 bases, 6 bases remained unmatched. The CDR3 extends over 14 amino acids.